This TCR beta chain was documented in a study of immune characterization of retroperitoneal liposarcoma. Germline loops: CDR1 MNHNS, CDR2 SASEGT. There are 15 residues in the CDR3. Deletions cut 4 bases from V and 4 bases from J, with 16 bases between. TCRdb itself ran the PCR reads through MiXCR, one entry per CDR3 protein. This table has several thousand distinct CDR3 sequences, 30% appearing once. By proportion, this clonotype is medium-sized (0.01 to 0.1%). The rearrangement joins TRBV6-1 to TRBJ1-2, with a tentative D call TRBD1 (5 bases). The source of this sequence is a male donor with retroperitoneal liposarcoma. What was sequenced was blood. Here the CDR3 reads CASSVQVGRAYGYTF. CDR3 nucleotides: TGTGCCAGCAGTGTTCAAGTTGGCAGGGCCTATGGCTACACCTTC.